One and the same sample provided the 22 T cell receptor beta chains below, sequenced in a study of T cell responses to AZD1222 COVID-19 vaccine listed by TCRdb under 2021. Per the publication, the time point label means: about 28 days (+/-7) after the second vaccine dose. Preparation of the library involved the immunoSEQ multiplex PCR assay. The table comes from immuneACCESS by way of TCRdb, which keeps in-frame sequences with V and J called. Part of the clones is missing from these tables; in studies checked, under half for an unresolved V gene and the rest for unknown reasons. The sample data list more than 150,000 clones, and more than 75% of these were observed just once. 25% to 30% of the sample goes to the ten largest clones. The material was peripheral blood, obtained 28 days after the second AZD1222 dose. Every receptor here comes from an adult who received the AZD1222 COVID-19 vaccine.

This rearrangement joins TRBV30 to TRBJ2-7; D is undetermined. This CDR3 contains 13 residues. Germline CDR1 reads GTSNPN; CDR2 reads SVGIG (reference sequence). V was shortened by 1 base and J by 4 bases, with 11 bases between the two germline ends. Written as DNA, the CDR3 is TGTGCCTGGAGTGCGCTTTTGGCATACGAGCAGTACTTC. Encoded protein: CAWSALLAYEQYF.

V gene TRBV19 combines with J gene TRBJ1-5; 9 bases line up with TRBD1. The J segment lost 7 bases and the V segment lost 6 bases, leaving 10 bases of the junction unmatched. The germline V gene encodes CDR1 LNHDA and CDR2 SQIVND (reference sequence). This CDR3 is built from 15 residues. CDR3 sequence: CASSDVGTGKQPQHF. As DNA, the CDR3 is TGTGCCAGTAGCGACGTCGGGACAGGGAAACAGCCCCAGCATTTT.

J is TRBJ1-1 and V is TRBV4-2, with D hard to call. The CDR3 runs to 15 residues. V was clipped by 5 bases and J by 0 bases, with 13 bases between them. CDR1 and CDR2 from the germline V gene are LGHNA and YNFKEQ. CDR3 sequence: CASSEAGGVNTEAFF. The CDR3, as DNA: TGTGCCAGCAGCGAAGCGGGCGGGGTGAACACTGAAGCTTTCTTT.

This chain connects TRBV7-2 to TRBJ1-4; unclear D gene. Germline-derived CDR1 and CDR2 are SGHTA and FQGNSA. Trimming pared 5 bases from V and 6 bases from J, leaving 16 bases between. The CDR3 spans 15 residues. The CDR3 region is CASSHRPPRDEKLFF. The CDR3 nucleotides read TGTGCCAGCAGCCACAGACCGCCACGGGATGAAAAACTGTTTTTT. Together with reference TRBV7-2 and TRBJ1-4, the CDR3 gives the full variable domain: GAGVSQSPSNKVTEKGKDVELRCDPISGHTALYWYRQSLGQGLEFLIYFQGNSAPDKSGLPSDRFSAERTGGSVSTLTIQRTQQEDSAVYLCASSHRPPRDEKLFFGSGTQLSVL.

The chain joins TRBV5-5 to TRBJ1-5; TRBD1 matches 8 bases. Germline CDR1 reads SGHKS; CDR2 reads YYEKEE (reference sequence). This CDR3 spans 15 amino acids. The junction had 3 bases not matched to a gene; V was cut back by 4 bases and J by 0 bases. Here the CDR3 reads CASSPTGVSNQPQHF. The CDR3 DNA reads TGTGCCAGCAGCCCGACAGGGGTTAGCAATCAGCCCCAGCATTTT. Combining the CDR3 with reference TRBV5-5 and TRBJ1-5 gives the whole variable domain DAGVTQSPTHLIKTRGQQVTLRCSPISGHKSVSWYQQVLGQGPQFIFQYYEKEERGRGNFPDRFSARQFPNYSSELNVNALLLGDSALYLCASSPTGVSNQPQHFGDGTRLSIL.

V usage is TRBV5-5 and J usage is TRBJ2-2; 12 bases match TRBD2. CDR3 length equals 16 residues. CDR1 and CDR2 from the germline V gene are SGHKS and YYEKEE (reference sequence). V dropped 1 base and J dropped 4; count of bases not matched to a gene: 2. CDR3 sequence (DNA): TGTGCCAGCAGCTTGACTAGCGGGAGGCGCACCGGGGAGCTGTTTTTT. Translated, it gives CASSLTSGRRTGELFF.

The CDR3 DNA sequence: TGTGCCAGCAGTTACAGGGGGAGAGGCTACGAGCAGTACTTC. It codes for CASSYRGRGYEQYF. The chain joins TRBV6-5 to TRBJ2-7; D is perhaps TRBD1 (6 bases). The CDR3 sequence is 14 residues long. Trimming took off 2 bases at V and 3 bases at J, with 11 bases between the two ends. From germline, CDR1 is MNHEY and CDR2 SVGAGI.

The CDR3 region has the DNA TGCAGCGTTGGGACTAGCGGGAGGGGTGAGCAGTTCTTC. Its translation is CSVGTSGRGEQFF. The chain joins TRBV29-1 to TRBJ2-1; 15 bases map to TRBD2. J lost 9 bases, V lost 4 bases, and 1 base had no gene match. The germline V gene has CDR1 SQVTM and CDR2 ANQGSEA. CDR3 length: 13 amino acids.

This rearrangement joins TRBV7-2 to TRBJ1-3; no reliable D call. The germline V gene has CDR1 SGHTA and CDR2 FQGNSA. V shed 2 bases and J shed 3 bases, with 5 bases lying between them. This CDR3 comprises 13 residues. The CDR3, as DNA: TGTGCCAGCAGCTTATCGGTTGGAAACACCATATATTTT. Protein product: CASSLSVGNTIYF.

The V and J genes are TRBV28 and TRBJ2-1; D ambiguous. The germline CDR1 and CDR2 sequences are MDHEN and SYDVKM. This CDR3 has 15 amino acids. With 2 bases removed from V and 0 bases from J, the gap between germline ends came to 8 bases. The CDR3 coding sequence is TGTGCCAGCAGTTTAATAACTTCCTCCTACAATGAGCAGTTCTTC. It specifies CASSLITSSYNEQFF.

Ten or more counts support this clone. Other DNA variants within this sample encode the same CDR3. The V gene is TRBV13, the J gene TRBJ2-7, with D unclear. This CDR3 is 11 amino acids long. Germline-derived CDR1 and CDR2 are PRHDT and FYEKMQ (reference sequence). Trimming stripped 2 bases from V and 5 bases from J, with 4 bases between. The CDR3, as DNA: TGTGCCAGCAGCTTAACCCACGAGCAGTACTTC. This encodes CASSLTHEQYF.

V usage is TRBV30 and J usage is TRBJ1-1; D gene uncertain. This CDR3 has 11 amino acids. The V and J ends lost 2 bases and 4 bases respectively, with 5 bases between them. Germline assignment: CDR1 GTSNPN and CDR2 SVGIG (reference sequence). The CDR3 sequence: CAWSSITEAFF. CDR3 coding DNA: TGTGCCTGGAGTTCTATCACTGAAGCTTTCTTT.

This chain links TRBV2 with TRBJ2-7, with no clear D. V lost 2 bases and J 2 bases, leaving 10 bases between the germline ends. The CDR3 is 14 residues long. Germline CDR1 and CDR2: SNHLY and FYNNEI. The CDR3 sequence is CASSEIGSPYEQYF. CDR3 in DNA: TGTGCCAGCAGTGAAATCGGGTCCCCCTACGAGCAGTACTTC.

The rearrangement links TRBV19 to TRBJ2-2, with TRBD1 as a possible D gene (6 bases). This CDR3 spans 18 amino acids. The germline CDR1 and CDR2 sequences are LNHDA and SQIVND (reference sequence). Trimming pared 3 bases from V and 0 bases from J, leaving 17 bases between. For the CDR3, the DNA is TGTGCCAGTAGTATTTCAATCAGGGGAGCAGCGAACACCGGGGAGCTGTTTTTT. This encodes CASSISIRGAANTGELFF.

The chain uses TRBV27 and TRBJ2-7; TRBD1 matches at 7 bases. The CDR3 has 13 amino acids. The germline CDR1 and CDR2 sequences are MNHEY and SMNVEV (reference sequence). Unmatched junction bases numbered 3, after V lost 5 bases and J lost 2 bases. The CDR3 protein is CASSNRGTYEQYF. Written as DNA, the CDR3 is TGTGCCAGCAGTAACAGGGGAACCTACGAGCAGTACTTC.

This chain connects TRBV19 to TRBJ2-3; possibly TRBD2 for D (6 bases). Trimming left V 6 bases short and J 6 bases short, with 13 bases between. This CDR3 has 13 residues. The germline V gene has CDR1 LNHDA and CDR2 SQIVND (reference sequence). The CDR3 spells CASRLGGKDTQYF. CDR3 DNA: TGTGCCAGTAGGTTAGGAGGGAAGGATACGCAGTATTTT.

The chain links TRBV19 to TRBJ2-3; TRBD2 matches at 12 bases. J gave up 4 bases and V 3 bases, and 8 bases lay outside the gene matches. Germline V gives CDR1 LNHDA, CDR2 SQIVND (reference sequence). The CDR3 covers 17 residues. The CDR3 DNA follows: TGTGCCAGTAGTATTCGAGCACTAGCGGGAGGCCCAGATACGCAGTATTTT. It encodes CASSIRALAGGPDTQYF.

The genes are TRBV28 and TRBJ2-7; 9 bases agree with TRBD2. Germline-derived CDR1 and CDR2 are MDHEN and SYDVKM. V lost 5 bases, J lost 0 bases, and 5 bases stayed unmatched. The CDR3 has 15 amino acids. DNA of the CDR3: TGTGCCAGCAGTAATAGCGGGGGATACTCCTACGAGCAGTACTTC. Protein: CASSNSGGYSYEQYF.

In DNA, the CDR3 is TGTGCCAGCAGTTTAAGGGAACAAGAGACCCAGTACTTC. It specifies CASSLREQETQYF. The chain employs TRBV27 and TRBJ2-5; D gene uncertain. This CDR3 region has 13 residues. The germline V gene encodes CDR1 MNHEY and CDR2 SMNVEV (reference sequence). V was pared by 2 bases and J by 2 bases, with 6 bases between.

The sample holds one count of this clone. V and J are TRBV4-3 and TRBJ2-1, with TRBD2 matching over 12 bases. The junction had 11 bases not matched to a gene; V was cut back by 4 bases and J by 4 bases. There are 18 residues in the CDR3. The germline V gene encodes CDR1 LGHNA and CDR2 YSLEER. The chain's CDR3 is CASSPERPSGRGYNEQFF. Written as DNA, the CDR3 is TGCGCCAGCAGCCCGGAGCGCCCTAGCGGGAGGGGATACAATGAGCAGTTCTTC.

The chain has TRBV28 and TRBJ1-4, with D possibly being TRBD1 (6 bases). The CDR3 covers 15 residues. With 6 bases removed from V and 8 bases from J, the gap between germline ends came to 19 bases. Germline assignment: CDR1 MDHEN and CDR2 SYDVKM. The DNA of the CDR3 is TGTGCCAGCAGCGGCGCGGGGGCGCCCCAGGAAAAACTGTTTTTT. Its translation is CASSGAGAPQEKLFF.

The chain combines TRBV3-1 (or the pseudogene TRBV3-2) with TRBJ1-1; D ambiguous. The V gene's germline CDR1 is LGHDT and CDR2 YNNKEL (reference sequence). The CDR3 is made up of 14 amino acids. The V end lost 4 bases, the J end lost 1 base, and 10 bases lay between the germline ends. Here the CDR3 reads CASSPVGGNTEAFF. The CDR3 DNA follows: TGTGCCAGCAGCCCAGTGGGAGGGAACACTGAAGCTTTCTTT.